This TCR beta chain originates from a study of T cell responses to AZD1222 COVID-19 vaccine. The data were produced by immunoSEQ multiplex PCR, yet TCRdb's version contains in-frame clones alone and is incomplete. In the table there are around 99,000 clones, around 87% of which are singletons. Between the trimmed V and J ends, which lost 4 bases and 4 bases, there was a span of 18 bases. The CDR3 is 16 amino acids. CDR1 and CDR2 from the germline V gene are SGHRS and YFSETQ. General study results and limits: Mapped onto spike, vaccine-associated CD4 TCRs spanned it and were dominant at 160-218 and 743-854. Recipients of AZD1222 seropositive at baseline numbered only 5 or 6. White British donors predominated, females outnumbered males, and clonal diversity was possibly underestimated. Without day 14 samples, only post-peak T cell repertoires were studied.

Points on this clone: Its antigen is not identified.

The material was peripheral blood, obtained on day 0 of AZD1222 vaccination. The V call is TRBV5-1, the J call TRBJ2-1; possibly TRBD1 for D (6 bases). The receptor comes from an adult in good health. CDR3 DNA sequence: TGCGCCAGCAGCCCAGTTGATGGGGGCGGGTACAATGAGCAGTTCTTC. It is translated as CASSPVDGGGYNEQFF.